This T cell receptor (beta chain) was sequenced during a study of blood T cells in healthy people across ages. Together with a sample-barcoded 5' primer, a J-beta primer mix was included in a second PCR lasting about 6 to 12 cycles. TCRdb passed the 5' RACE reads through MiXCR, listing each CDR3 protein once. The profile shows 650,000 to 900,000 distinct CDR3 sequences, 62% of them singletons. This clonotype occurred once. Deletions cut 1 base from V and 0 bases from J, with 10 bases between. Germline V gene lookup returns CDR1 LGHNA and CDR2 YNFKEQ. This CDR3 region has 16 residues. Sequencing input: blood. This sequence was found in a man aged 25 to 45 in good health. The chain employs TRBV4-2 and TRBJ2-1, with unresolved D. The CDR3 region has the DNA TGTGCCAGCAGCCAAGGGTACCTAAGCTCCTACAATGAGCAGTTCTTC. It specifies CASSQGYLSSYNEQFF.